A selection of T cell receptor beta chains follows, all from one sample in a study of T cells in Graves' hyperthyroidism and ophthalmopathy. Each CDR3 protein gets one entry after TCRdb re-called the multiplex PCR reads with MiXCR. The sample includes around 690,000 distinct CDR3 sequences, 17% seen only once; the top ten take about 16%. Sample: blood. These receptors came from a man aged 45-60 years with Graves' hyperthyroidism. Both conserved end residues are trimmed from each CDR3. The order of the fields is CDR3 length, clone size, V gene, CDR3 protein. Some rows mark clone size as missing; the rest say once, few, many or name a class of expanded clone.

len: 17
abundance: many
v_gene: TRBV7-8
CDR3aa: ASSLGLSSGRRETDTQY

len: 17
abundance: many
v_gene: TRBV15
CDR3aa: ATSRGITSGTLDSYEQY

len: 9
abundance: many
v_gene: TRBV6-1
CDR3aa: AAGQDYEQY

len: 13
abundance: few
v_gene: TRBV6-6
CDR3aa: ASSYSGLLGNTQY

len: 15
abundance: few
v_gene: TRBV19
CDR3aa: ASTRTSGNLWSDEQF

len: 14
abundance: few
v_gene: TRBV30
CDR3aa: AGLTGAGGSWNEQF

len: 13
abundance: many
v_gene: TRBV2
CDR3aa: ASRNRGDRDYGYT

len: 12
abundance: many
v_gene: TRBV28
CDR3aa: ASSSQERSNEQY

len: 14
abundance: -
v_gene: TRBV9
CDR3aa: ASSVDLSGATDAQY

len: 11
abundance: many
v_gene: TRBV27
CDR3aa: ASSLSPDRETF

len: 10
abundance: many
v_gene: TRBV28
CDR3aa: ASREDYQPQH

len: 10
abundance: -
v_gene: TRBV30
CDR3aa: AWSVDRGEAF

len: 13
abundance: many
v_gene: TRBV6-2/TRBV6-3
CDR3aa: ASPKPQDENTEAF

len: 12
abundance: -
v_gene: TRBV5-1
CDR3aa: ASSVTAGTDTQY

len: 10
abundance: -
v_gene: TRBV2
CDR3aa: ASFPTTGSGF

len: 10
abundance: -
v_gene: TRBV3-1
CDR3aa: ASSQGDGEQY

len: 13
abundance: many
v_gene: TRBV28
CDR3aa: ASSFRRSYQETQY